Each of the 20 T cell receptor beta chains below was sequenced from the same sample in a study of shared clonotypes between healthy human individuals. Libraries were prepared by immunoSEQ multiplex PCR; TCRdb keeps only in-frame clonotypes and omits some of them. The sample contains roughly 660,000 clones, 90% of which appear only once. Sequenced: memory CD8+ T cells from PBMCs. Subset in this sample: CD45RO+ cells pooled with CCR7-negative TemRA cells. The receptors shown here come from a man younger than 35 in good health. Some clones in this sample may be carry-over from other donors' samples.

CDR3 loop: CASSSSFDRGTNTQYF. CDR3 DNA sequence: TGTGCCAGCAGCTCCTCCTTTGACAGGGGCACTAATACGCAGTATTTT. This chain links TRBV7-9 with TRBJ2-3; TRBD1 matches 8 bases. Germline CDR1 reads SEHNR; CDR2 reads FQNEAQ (reference sequence). The CDR3 is 16 amino acids. V lost 4 bases, J lost 7 bases, and 13 bases stayed unmatched.

V gene TRBV7-9 combines with J gene TRBJ1-5; no clear D. The V gene lost 1 base and the J gene lost 5 bases, with 9 bases spanning the gap. This CDR3 region has 14 residues. Germline loops: CDR1 SEHNR, CDR2 FQNEAQ (reference sequence). The CDR3 loop reads CASSLVDADQPQHF. The CDR3 DNA reads as TGTGCCAGCAGCTTAGTAGACGCCGATCAGCCCCAGCATTTT.

This chain connects TRBV19 to TRBJ2-7; 7 bases fit TRBD1. The junction had 9 bases not matched to a gene; V was cut back by 7 bases and J by 9 bases. Germline V lookup: CDR1 LNHDA, CDR2 SQIVND (reference sequence). This CDR3 is 12 amino acids long. CDR3 nucleotides: TGTGCCAGTACAGGGGGAGACTTGGGGCAGTACTTC. Translation gives CASTGGDLGQYF.

CDR3 sequence reads: CASSQLTTGWGEKLFF. CDR3 nucleotide sequence: TGCGCCAGCAGCCAACTGACGACAGGCTGGGGTGAAAAACTGTTTTTT. The gene calls are TRBV4-3 and TRBJ1-4; tentative D call: TRBD1 (6 bases). From germline, CDR1 is LGHNA and CDR2 YSLEER. The V end lost 2 bases, the J end lost 7 bases, and 17 bases lay between the germline ends. This CDR3 contains 16 residues.

The rearrangement joins TRBV7-9 to TRBJ2-2; the D call may be TRBD1 or TRBD2 (5 bases each). The CDR3 is 14 amino acids. In germline, CDR1 is SEHNR, CDR2 FQNEAQ (reference sequence). V was pared by 6 bases and J by 4 bases, with 12 bases between. The CDR3 nucleotides read TGTGCCAGCAGTCCACCGGGGACCACCGGGGAGCTGTTTTTT. It is translated as CASSPPGTTGELFF.

This chain uses TRBV28 with TRBJ2-3; D unclear. Germline CDR1 and CDR2: MDHEN and SYDVKM. The CDR3 consists of 14 residues. Trimming pared 2 bases from V and 0 bases from J, leaving 6 bases between. In nucleotides, the CDR3 is TGTGCCAGCAGTTTAGTTGCCAGCACAGATACGCAGTATTTT. Translating it yields CASSLVASTDTQYF.

The chain is built from TRBV19 and TRBJ1-2; 9 positions match TRBD1. The germline CDR1 and CDR2 sequences are LNHDA and SQIVND (reference sequence). The CDR3 sequence is 15 residues long. J lost 8 bases, V lost 6 bases, and 13 bases had no gene match. The CDR3 region has the DNA TGTGCCAGTAGCCAGGCCTACAGGGGGCTCCCCGGCTACACCTTC. Protein sequence: CASSQAYRGLPGYTF.

This CDR3 reads CASSLVSYEQYF. The CDR3 region has the DNA TGTGCCAGCAGCTTAGTTTCCTACGAGCAGTACTTC. The chain employs TRBV7-2 and TRBJ2-7; D unclear. V lost 1 base, J lost 1 base, and 2 bases lay in between. The length of the CDR3 is 12 residues. CDR1 and CDR2 from the germline V gene are SGHTA and FQGNSA.

The CDR3 spells CASSYIGASGSNEQFF. CDR3 sequence (DNA): TGTGCCAGCAGTTACATCGGGGCCTCCGGGTCCAATGAGCAGTTCTTC. The rearrangement uses TRBV6-6 and TRBJ2-1; D assignment may be TRBD1 or TRBD2 (5 bases each). Germline loops: CDR1 MNHNY, CDR2 SVGAGI (reference sequence). Trimming took off 2 bases at V and 6 bases at J, with 17 bases between the two ends. This CDR3 has 16 residues.

The chain links TRBV10-2 to TRBJ1-5; maybe TRBD1 (6 bases). Trimming pared 4 bases from V and 6 bases from J, leaving 13 bases between. The CDR3 sequence is 14 residues long. The germline gives CDR1 WSHSY, CDR2 SAAADI. The DNA for the CDR3 is TGCGCCAGCAGTGTCGGGGGCGCCGCTCAGCCCCAGCATTTT. This gives the protein CASSVGGAAQPQHF.

This rearrangement joins TRBV5-6 to TRBJ1-2, with D maybe TRBD1 (6 bases). The CDR3 covers 14 residues. V was cut by 4 bases and J by 6 bases, with 16 bases left in between. Looked up from germline, CDR1 is SGHDT and CDR2 is YYEEEE. CDR3 sequence reads: CASSGPWGANGYTF. CDR3 sequence (DNA): TGTGCCAGCAGCGGGCCGTGGGGGGCTAATGGCTACACCTTC.

The chain combines TRBV11-3 with TRBJ2-3, with 10 bases fitting TRBD2. The CDR3 contains 15 residues. Germline assignment: CDR1 SGHNT and CDR2 YENEEA. V dropped 4 bases and J dropped 3; count of bases not matched to a gene: 4. CDR3 sequence: CASSSRSGRTDTQYF. CDR3 nucleotide sequence: TGTGCCAGCAGCTCACGTAGCGGGAGGACAGATACGCAGTATTTT.

The rearrangement links TRBV9 to TRBJ2-1; D may be TRBD1 (6 bases). Deletions cut 0 bases from V and 5 bases from J, with 9 bases between. There are 14 residues in the CDR3. The germline V gene has CDR1 SGDLS and CDR2 YYNGEE. The CDR3 reads CASSVGQDNNEQFF. CDR3 DNA: TGTGCCAGCAGCGTAGGACAGGATAACAATGAGCAGTTCTTC.

The rearrangement links TRBV18 to TRBJ1-2; D perhaps matches TRBD1 (6 bases). Trimming cost V 2 bases and J 4 bases, with 8 bases left between them. Germline CDR1 reads KGHSH; CDR2 reads LQKENI. There are 13 residues in the CDR3. Here the CDR3 DNA reads TGTGCCAGCTCACCAGGGGACATCTATGGCTACACCTTC. Its translation is CASSPGDIYGYTF. Together with reference TRBV18 and TRBJ1-2, the CDR3 gives the full variable domain: NAGVMQNPRHLVRRRGQEARLRCSPMKGHSHVYWYRQLPEEGLKFMVYLQKENIIDESGMPKERFSAEFPKEGPSILRIQQVVRGDSAAYFCASSPGDIYGYTFGSGTRLTVV.

This clone was observed many times. J is TRBJ2-2 and V is TRBV7-8, with D hard to call. This CDR3 region has 16 residues. V gave up 1 base and J gave up 0 bases, with 9 bases separating them. The V gene's germline CDR1 is SGHVS and CDR2 FQNEAQ. The CDR3 DNA reads as TGTGCCAGCAGCTTAGGAGGTTACGCGAACACCGGGGAGCTGTTTTTT. Residues: CASSLGGYANTGELFF.

The rearrangement links TRBV27 to TRBJ2-7, with 13 nucleotides matching TRBD2. The CDR3 is made up of 18 amino acids. Per the germline V gene, CDR1 is MNHEY and CDR2 is SMNVEV (reference sequence). The ends lost 2 bases at V and 6 bases at J; junction bases unmatched: 13. CDR3 sequence (DNA): TGTGCCAGCAGTTTAAAATTGGGACTAGCGGGAACCTACTCCGAGCAGTACTTC. Translation: CASSLKLGLAGTYSEQYF.

The chain uses TRBV7-9 and TRBJ2-1; TRBD2 agrees at 8 bases. Germline-derived CDR1 and CDR2 are SEHNR and FQNEAQ (reference sequence). The CDR3 totals 13 residues. CDR3 sequence reads: CAFGGAVYNEQFF. DNA of the CDR3: TGTGCTTTCGGGGGGGCCGTCTACAATGAGCAGTTCTTC.

The chain joins TRBV9 to TRBJ2-2, with D uncertain. This CDR3 is 12 amino acids long. Germline loops: CDR1 SGDLS, CDR2 YYNGEE. Trimming removed 4 bases from V and 6 bases from J, with 7 bases in between. CDR3 protein: CASSPRAGELFF. The DNA of the CDR3 is TGTGCCAGCAGCCCCCGGGCCGGGGAGCTGTTTTTT.

Concerning this clone: Distinct nucleotide sequences in the sample also encode this CDR3. This sequence joins TRBV27 and TRBJ1-5; maybe TRBD1 (6 bases). The germline gives CDR1 MNHEY, CDR2 SMNVEV (reference sequence). With 2 bases removed from V and 1 base from J, the gap between germline ends came to 6 bases. The CDR3 consists of 14 residues. The CDR3 coding sequence is TGTGCCAGCAGTTTAACAGGGAGCAATCAGCCCCAGCATTTT. It encodes CASSLTGSNQPQHF.

This chain connects TRBV27 to TRBJ1-5; the D is unclear. Germline V gives CDR1 MNHEY, CDR2 SMNVEV (reference sequence). CDR3 length: 13 amino acids. The ends were cut back, 1 base at V and 5 bases at J, with 6 bases in the middle. The CDR3, as DNA: TGTGCCAGCAGTTTATTGGGCCATCAGCCCCAGCATTTT. Translation: CASSLLGHQPQHF.